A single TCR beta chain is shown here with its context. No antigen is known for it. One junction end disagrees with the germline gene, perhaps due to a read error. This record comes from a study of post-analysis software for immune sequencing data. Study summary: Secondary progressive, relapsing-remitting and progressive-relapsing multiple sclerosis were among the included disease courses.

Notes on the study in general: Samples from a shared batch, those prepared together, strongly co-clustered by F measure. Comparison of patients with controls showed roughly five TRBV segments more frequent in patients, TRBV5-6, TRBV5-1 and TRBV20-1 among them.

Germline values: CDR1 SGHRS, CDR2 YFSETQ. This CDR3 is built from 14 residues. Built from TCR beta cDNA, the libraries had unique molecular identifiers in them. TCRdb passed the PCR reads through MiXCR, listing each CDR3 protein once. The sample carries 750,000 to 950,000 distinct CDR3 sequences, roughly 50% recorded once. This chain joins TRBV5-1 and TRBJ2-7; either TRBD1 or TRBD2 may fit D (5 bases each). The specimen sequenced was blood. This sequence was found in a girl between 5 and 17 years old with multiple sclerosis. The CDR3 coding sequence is TGTGCCAGCAGCTTAGGGGCGGGTGCATACGAGCAGTACTTC. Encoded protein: CASSLGAGAYEQYF.